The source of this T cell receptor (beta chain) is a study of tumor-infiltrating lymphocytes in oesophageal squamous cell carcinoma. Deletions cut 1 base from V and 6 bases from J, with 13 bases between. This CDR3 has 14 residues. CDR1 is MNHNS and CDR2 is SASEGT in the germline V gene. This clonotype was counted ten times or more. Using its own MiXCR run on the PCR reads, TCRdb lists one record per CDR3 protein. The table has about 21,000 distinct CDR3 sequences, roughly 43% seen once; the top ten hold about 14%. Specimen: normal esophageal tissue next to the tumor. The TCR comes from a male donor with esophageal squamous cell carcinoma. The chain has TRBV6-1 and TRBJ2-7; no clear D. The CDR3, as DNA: TGTGCCAGCAGTGAAGGGTACAGCTCCCCCGAGCAGTACTTC. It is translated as CASSEGYSSPEQYF.